These 17 T cell receptor beta chains were all obtained from the same sample, sequenced in a study of blood T cells in healthy people across ages. A J-beta primer mix and a sample-barcoded 5' primer were used in a second PCR of roughly 7 to 12 cycles. Via MiXCR, TCRdb re-called the 5' RACE reads, giving one row per CDR3 protein. The repertoire has some 1.5 million distinct CDR3 sequences, approximately 28% of them found once; the top ten carry 7.7%. Sequenced sample: blood. The origin of the receptors is a woman aged 25 to 39 in good health.

Details on this clonotype: Its ends do not fully match the called genes, so a read error is possible. The chain has TRBV20-1 and TRBJ2-1, with 10 positions matching TRBD2. Germline V gene sequence: CDR1 DFQATT, CDR2 SNEGSKA (reference sequence). This CDR3 has 16 amino acids. The CDR3 protein is CRARIAGGPQFNEQFF. The DNA of the CDR3 is TGCAGAGCTAGAATAGCGGGAGGCCCCCAATTTAATGAGCAGTTCTTC.

V is TRBV5-5 and J is TRBJ2-6, with D possibly being TRBD1 (6 bases). The CDR3 runs to 18 residues. V shed 0 bases and J shed 0 bases, with 13 bases lying between them. Germline V gives CDR1 SGHKS, CDR2 YYEKEE (reference sequence). Here the CDR3 reads CASSLEGTKPSGANVLTF. The CDR3 DNA follows: TGTGCCAGCAGCTTGGAGGGGACAAAGCCCTCTGGGGCCAACGTCCTGACTTTC.

This clonotype was detected ten times or more. CDR3 sequence (DNA): TGCAGTGCTAGGTGGAAAGGAACAGATACGCAGTATTTT. Amino acid sequence: CSARWKGTDTQYF. This chain links TRBV20-1 with TRBJ2-3; no firm D call. V gave up 3 bases and J gave up 3 bases, with 10 bases separating them. Germline V gene data show CDR1 as DFQATT and CDR2 as SNEGSKA (reference sequence). This CDR3 is built from 13 residues.

Only a few counts were recorded for this clonotype. The chain couples TRBV5-5 to TRBJ2-1, with 9 positions matching TRBD1. V lost 5 bases to trimming and J lost 3 bases; unmatched junction nucleotides: 6. The CDR3 totals 15 residues. Germline V lookup: CDR1 SGHKS, CDR2 YYEKEE (reference sequence). CDR3 sequence: CASRPGTGNYNEQFF. The CDR3 bases are TGTGCCAGCAGACCTGGGACAGGGAACTACAATGAGCAGTTCTTC.

The rearrangement links TRBV30 to TRBJ2-7; tentatively, D is TRBD1 (6 bases). The DNA end is more similar to TRBJ2-5, so the J call may be wrong. The CDR3 sequence is 14 residues long. Per germline, CDR1 GTSNPN and CDR2 SVGIG (reference sequence). In DNA, the CDR3 is TGTGCCTGGAGACATACAGGGTTTGGCGAGACCCAGTACTTC. Its protein is CAWRHTGFGETQYF.

In its sample, this clonotype was seen a few times. The chain joins TRBV19 to TRBJ2-5; unclear D gene. This CDR3 contains 11 residues. Trimming took 8 bases from V and 7 from J, leaving 11 bases between them. Germline CDR1 and CDR2: LNHDA and SQIVND (reference sequence). The CDR3 DNA reads as TGTGCCAGTTCTTCCGCTGGGACCCAGTACTTC. This sequence encodes CASSSAGTQYF.

This clonotype appeared a few times. This sequence joins TRBV20-1 and TRBJ1-6; TRBD1 matches at 10 bases. This CDR3 is 15 amino acids long. J gave up 7 bases and V 6 bases, and 9 bases lay outside the gene matches. From germline, CDR1 is DFQATT and CDR2 SNEGSKA (reference sequence). CDR3 coding DNA: TGCAGTGCGCCGGGACAGGGGCTTCAAAATTCACCCCTCCACTTT. Translated: CSAPGQGLQNSPLHF.

This clonotype has a handful of counts. The rearrangement links TRBV15 to TRBJ2-7; D is possibly TRBD1 (6 bases). The germline gives CDR1 LNHNV, CDR2 YYDKDF (reference sequence). Between the trimmed V and J ends, which lost 0 bases and 6 bases, there was a span of 12 bases. The CDR3 extends over 14 amino acids. In DNA form, the CDR3 reads TGTGCCACCAGCAGAGATAAAGGGGGTCGCGAGCAGTACTTC. Translating it yields CATSRDKGGREQYF.

This clonotype was recorded a few times. CDR3 sequence reads: CASTLAGVSTDTQYF. The DNA for the CDR3 is TGTGCCAGCACGCTAGCGGGGGTCTCCACAGATACGCAGTATTTT. The chain has TRBV12-3 or TRBV12-4 and TRBJ2-3; TRBD2 matches 10 bases. CDR3 length: 15 amino acids. V shed 7 bases, J shed 2 bases, and the junction held 6 bases outside the gene matches.

The CDR3 spells CASSAPGTIQETQYF. CDR3 sequence (DNA): TGTGCCAGCAGCGCTCCCGGGACAATACAAGAGACCCAGTACTTC. The chain links TRBV7-9 to TRBJ2-5, with D tentatively TRBD1 (6 bases). The CDR3 totals 15 residues. The V end was cut by 5 bases, the J end by 2 bases, with 15 bases between. Germline values: CDR1 SEHNR, CDR2 FQNEAQ (reference sequence).

The chain couples TRBV20-1 to TRBJ1-2; tentatively, D is TRBD1 (6 bases). The CDR3 is made up of 14 amino acids. V dropped 2 bases and J dropped 4 bases, with 14 bases sitting between them. Looked up from germline, CDR1 is DFQATT and CDR2 is SNEGSKA (reference sequence). Written as DNA, the CDR3 is TGCAGTGCTAGATCGGGAAGGGGGATCTATGGCTACACCTTC. Its protein is CSARSGRGIYGYTF.

The chain combines TRBV7-2 with TRBJ2-4; possible D gene TRBD1, 7 bases. Trimming stripped 11 bases from V and 2 bases from J, with 28 bases between. This CDR3 region has 18 residues. CDR1 and CDR2 from the germline V gene are SGHTA and FQGNSA. CDR3 region: CASGSATSRGRSKNIQYF. The DNA of the CDR3 is TGTGCCTCCGGCTCTGCAACCAGCAGGGGGAGGTCCAAAAACATTCAGTACTTC.

The rearrangement uses TRBV7-9 and TRBJ2-7; 7 bases match TRBD1. The CDR3 spans 12 residues. The J segment lost 6 bases and the V segment lost 3 bases, leaving 2 bases of the junction unmatched. The germline CDR1 and CDR2 sequences are SEHNR and FQNEAQ (reference sequence). CDR3 in DNA: TGTGCCAGCAGCTTTGACAGGGCCGAGCAGTACTTC. Its protein is CASSFDRAEQYF.

The chain joins TRBV5-8 to TRBJ2-2; tentative D call: TRBD1 (5 bases). Trimming took off 0 bases at V and 6 bases at J, with 9 bases between the two ends. The CDR3 spans 14 residues. Looked up from germline, CDR1 is SGHTS and CDR2 is YDEGEE. CDR3 protein: CASSLARAAGELFF. The CDR3 region has the DNA TGTGCCAGCAGCTTGGCCAGGGCGGCCGGGGAGCTGTTTTTT.

This clonotype was counted many times. The chain has TRBV7-2 and TRBJ2-1; 11 bases line up with TRBD1. Germline CDR1 reads SGHTA; CDR2 reads FQGNSA. The J segment lost 9 bases and the V segment lost 5 bases, leaving 6 bases of the junction unmatched. CDR3 size: 14 residues. CDR3 amino acids: CASSPGTGGTEQFF. In nucleotides, the CDR3 is TGTGCCAGCAGCCCCGGGACAGGGGGAACTGAGCAGTTCTTC.

This clonotype was picked up many times. V and J are TRBV12-3 or TRBV12-4 and TRBJ2-7, with D maybe TRBD1 (5 bases). The V end was cut by 6 bases, the J end by 5 bases, with 14 bases between. The CDR3 is 13 amino acids. In DNA, the CDR3 is TGTGCCAGCAGCAAACTTCAGGGAAACGAGCAGTACTTC. It codes for CASSKLQGNEQYF.

This clonotype has more than one count but fewer than ten. This chain connects TRBV7-9 to TRBJ1-5; the match to TRBD1 covers 9 bases. CDR1 and CDR2 from the germline V gene are SEHNR and FQNEAQ (reference sequence). The ends lost 4 bases at V and 9 bases at J; junction bases unmatched: 7. The CDR3 is 14 residues long. The CDR3 nucleotides are TGTGCCAGCAGCTCGACAGGGGGTAGGTGGCCCCAGCATTTT. This gives the protein CASSSTGGRWPQHF.